This passage covers 24 T cell receptor beta chains from one sample sequenced in a study of T cell responses to AZD1222 COVID-19 vaccine (dated by TCRdb to 2020 to 2022). The library was obtained by the immunoSEQ multiplex PCR assay. Drawn from immuneACCESS, this table holds only the in-frame rearrangements with V and J called that TCRdb kept. Clones are partly lost; checked studies trace under half to an unresolved V gene and leave the rest unexplained. The sample includes about 150,000 clones, with approximately 92% observed a single time. 3% to 3.5% of the sample comes from the top ten. The sample's time point label is to be understood as: about 28 days (+/-7) after the second vaccine dose. This material consisted of peripheral blood, taken 28 days after the second AZD1222 dose. These receptors all stem from an adult who received the AZD1222 COVID-19 vaccine.

The gene calls are TRBV11-2 and TRBJ2-1; TRBD2 agrees at 13 bases. Unmatched junction bases numbered 7, after V lost 7 bases and J lost 1 base. The CDR3 contains 17 residues. Germline-derived CDR1 and CDR2 are SGHAT and FQNNGV. CDR3 region: CASTRTSGSSSYNEQFF. CDR3 coding DNA: TGTGCCAGCACCCGGACTAGCGGGAGCTCGTCCTACAATGAGCAGTTCTTC.

This chain links TRBV19 with TRBJ2-7; 8 bases are shared with TRBD1. Looked up from germline, CDR1 is LNHDA and CDR2 is SQIVND (reference sequence). V shed 4 bases and J 0 bases; nucleotides not matched to a gene: 8. This CDR3 has 16 residues. This CDR3 reads CASSNRQGMGSYEQYF. The CDR3 DNA is TGTGCCAGTAGTAACCGACAGGGGATGGGCTCCTACGAGCAGTACTTC.

The chain couples TRBV5-1 to TRBJ2-7; 10 nucleotides align to TRBD1. V trimming: 0 bases; J trimming: 5 bases; junction bases outside the gene matches: 8. Germline V gene sequence: CDR1 SGHRS, CDR2 YFSETQ. CDR3 length: 16 amino acids. The DNA for the CDR3 is TGCGCCAGCAGCTTGGGGGGACAGGGGATTGGTGACGAGCAGTACTTC. Protein: CASSLGGQGIGDEQYF.

This rearrangement joins TRBV14 to TRBJ2-7; the match to TRBD1 covers 8 bases. Looked up from germline, CDR1 is SGHDN and CDR2 is FVKESK. V dropped 2 bases and J dropped 6; count of bases not matched to a gene: 3. The CDR3 runs 13 residues. The CDR3 protein is CASSQQQGGEQYF. The CDR3 DNA is TGTGCCAGCAGCCAACAACAGGGGGGCGAGCAGTACTTC.

The chain links TRBV5-1 to TRBJ2-4; D is ambiguous. Looked up from germline, CDR1 is SGHRS and CDR2 is YFSETQ. Trimming left V 0 bases short and J 5 bases short, with 9 bases between. This CDR3 has 14 amino acids. The CDR3 DNA sequence: TGCGCCAGCAGCTTGGACCCTGTACAAAACATTCAGTACTTC. It yields the protein CASSLDPVQNIQYF.

The chain joins TRBV14 to TRBJ2-6; tentatively, D is TRBD2 (6 bases). CDR1 and CDR2 from the germline V gene are SGHDN and FVKESK. V gave up 0 bases and J gave up 0 bases, with 12 bases separating them. This CDR3 region has 18 residues. The CDR3 sequence: CASSQEGGFSSGANVLTF. DNA of the CDR3: TGTGCCAGCAGCCAAGAGGGGGGATTCTCCTCTGGGGCCAACGTCCTGACTTTC.

The V call is TRBV2, the J call TRBJ2-4; D perhaps matches TRBD1 (5 bases). V lost 1 base to trimming and J lost 6 bases, with 22 bases between them. CDR1 and CDR2 (germline): SNHLY, FYNNEI. The CDR3 consists of 18 residues. CDR3 coding DNA: TGTGCCAGCAGTGAAGACCCCACAGGTTACCACCCGTTAAACATTCAGTACTTC. Amino acid sequence: CASSEDPTGYHPLNIQYF. The whole variable domain, filled in from reference TRBV2 and TRBJ2-4, reads EPEVTQTPSHQVTQMGQEVILRCVPISNHLYFYWYRQILGQKVEFLVSFYNNEISEKSEIFDDQFSVERPDGSNFTLKIRSTKLEDSAMYFCASSEDPTGYHPLNIQYFGAGTRLSVL.

This chain joins TRBV6-1 and TRBJ1-1; no firm D call. CDR3 length: 14 amino acids. Germline V gene data show CDR1 as MNHNS and CDR2 as SASEGT. V was shortened by 1 base and J by 11 bases, with 17 bases between the two germline ends. The DNA for the CDR3 is TGTGCCAGCAGTGAAGGTATCCAAATTCTTCTGGCTTTCTTT. It codes for CASSEGIQILLAFF.

The rearrangement links TRBV7-2 to TRBJ1-1; no clear D. Germline values: CDR1 SGHTA, CDR2 FQGNSA. The CDR3 contains 9 residues. The V end lost 5 bases, the J end lost 7 bases, and 2 bases lay between the germline ends. This CDR3 is CASSLEAFF. The CDR3 DNA is TGTGCCAGCAGCCTTGAAGCTTTCTTT.

This clone is a singleton in its sample. CDR3 DNA: TGTGCCAGCAGCGACTCCTACGAGCAGTACTTC. As protein: CASSDSYEQYF. This chain uses TRBV6-6 with TRBJ2-7; no firm D call. The CDR3 length is 11 residues. The V gene lost 6 bases and the J gene lost 0 bases, with 3 bases spanning the gap. The germline V gene encodes CDR1 MNHNY and CDR2 SVGAGI (reference sequence).

The chain couples TRBV18 to TRBJ2-3; D gene uncertain. Germline-derived CDR1 and CDR2 are KGHSH and LQKENI. Between the trimmed V and J ends, which lost 6 bases and 0 bases, there was a span of 19 bases. The CDR3 sequence is 17 residues long. The CDR3 DNA follows: TGTGCCAGCTCCCCGCAGAGTTCTATTACTAGCACAGATACGCAGTATTTT. This gives the protein CASSPQSSITSTDTQYF.

The chain combines TRBV7-9 with TRBJ2-7; TRBD1 matches 7 bases. Germline V CDR1 and CDR2: SEHNR, FQNEAQ (reference sequence). The V segment lost 4 bases and the J segment 3 bases; nucleotides outside the gene matches: 6. This CDR3 spans 14 amino acids. The CDR3 protein is CASSSRQGVYEQYF. The CDR3 DNA sequence: TGTGCCAGCAGCTCCCGACAGGGTGTCTACGAGCAGTACTTC.

V and J are TRBV27 and TRBJ1-1; tentative D call: TRBD1 (5 bases). Trimming left V 0 bases short and J 3 bases short, with 8 bases between. The CDR3 has 14 residues. CDR1 and CDR2 (germline): MNHEY, SMNVEV (reference sequence). This CDR3 reads CASSLSTVYTEAFF. The CDR3, as DNA: TGTGCCAGCAGTTTATCGACAGTATACACTGAAGCTTTCTTT.

The V and J genes are TRBV29-1 and TRBJ2-7; tentatively, D is TRBD1 (6 bases). The CDR3 sequence is 13 residues long. Looked up from germline, CDR1 is SQVTM and CDR2 is ANQGSEA. The V end was cut by 7 bases, the J end by 7 bases, with 20 bases between. This CDR3 reads CSAQGIASGEQYF. CDR3 nucleotide sequence: TGCAGCGCCCAGGGGATAGCTTCGGGTGAGCAGTACTTC.

The chain's CDR3 is CASSLYEKLFF. CDR3 DNA sequence: TGTGCCAGCAGCTTATATGAAAAACTGTTTTTT. The genes are TRBV7-9 and TRBJ1-4; D not certain. This CDR3 is built from 11 residues. V gave up 2 bases and J gave up 6 bases, with 1 base separating them. The V gene's germline CDR1 is SEHNR and CDR2 FQNEAQ (reference sequence).

The chain couples TRBV12-2 to TRBJ1-5. TRBV12-2 corresponds to a pseudogene. The CDR3 spans 17 residues. For the CDR3, the DNA is TGTGCAAGTCGCCGAAACCTAGACGGTTATAGCAATCAGCCCCAGCATTTT. The encoded protein is CASRRNLDGYSNQPQHF.

This chain connects TRBV15 to TRBJ2-7; a possible D gene is TRBD2 (5 bases). Per the germline V gene, CDR1 is LNHNV and CDR2 is YYDKDF (reference sequence). Trimming removed 6 bases at V and 9 bases at J, with 18 bases between. The CDR3 sequence is 13 residues long. In DNA form, the CDR3 reads TGTGCCACCAGGGACTCTTCTAAGATCGTGCAGTACTTC. Encoded protein: CATRDSSKIVQYF.

In the case of this clone: A junction end diverges from the germline sequence, so it may reflect a read error. The chain combines TRBV9 with TRBJ1-2; D remains unclear. The length of the CDR3 is 11 residues. In germline, CDR1 is SGDLS, CDR2 YYNGEE. CDR3 in amino acids: CASSVVMDCFF. CDR3 bases: TGTGCCAGCAGCGTAGTTATGGATTGCTTCTTC. Full variable domain (rest looked up from reference TRBV9 and TRBJ1-2): DSGVTQTPKHLITATGQRVTLRCSPRSGDLSVYWYQQSLDQGLQFLIQYYNGEERAKGNILERFSAQQFPDLHSELNLSSLELGDSALYFCASSVVMDCFFGSGTRLTVV.

This chain links TRBV5-1 with TRBJ2-2; D is possibly TRBD1 (5 bases). The CDR3 contains 15 residues. V lost 0 bases, J lost 5 bases, and 11 bases lay in between. CDR1 and CDR2 (germline): SGHRS, YFSETQ. Here the CDR3 DNA reads TGCGCCAGCAGCTTGGAAGGGGTCCCAACCGGGGAGCTGTTTTTT. Translated, it gives CASSLEGVPTGELFF. The variable domain in full, with the rest retrieved from reference TRBV5-1 and TRBJ2-2, is KAGVTQTPRYLIKTRGQQVTLSCSPISGHRSVSWYQQTPGQGLQFLFEYFSETQRNKGNFPGRFSGRQFSNSRSEMNVSTLELGDSALYLCASSLEGVPTGELFFGEGSRLTVL.

This chain links TRBV11-2 with TRBJ2-4; 7 positions match TRBD2. CDR3 length: 16 amino acids. The V and J ends lost 4 bases and 15 bases, in that order; junction bases with no gene match: 21. Germline CDR1 and CDR2: SGHAT and FQNNGV. The CDR3 protein is CASSSPGLADPKFVYF. The CDR3 DNA is TGTGCCAGCAGCTCCCCCGGCCTAGCGGACCCCAAATTCGTGTACTTC.

J is TRBJ1-2 and V is TRBV7-9, with TRBD1 identical over 8 bases. The J segment lost 2 bases and the V segment lost 5 bases, leaving 10 bases of the junction unmatched. This CDR3 has 16 amino acids. The germline gives CDR1 SEHNR, CDR2 FQNEAQ (reference sequence). This CDR3 reads CASSPTGGRANYGYTF. CDR3 in DNA: TGTGCCAGCAGCCCCACAGGGGGACGAGCGAACTATGGCTACACCTTC.

V gene TRBV2 combines with J gene TRBJ2-7; D gene ambiguous. Trimming removed 6 bases at V and 0 bases at J, with 6 bases between. Germline CDR1 SNHLY, CDR2 FYNNEI. The CDR3 has 12 residues. CDR3 DNA: TGTGCCAGCAGCGGTGGCTCCTACGAGCAGTACTTC. Its protein product is CASSGGSYEQYF.

The rearrangement uses TRBV28 and TRBJ2-7; D is ambiguous. The CDR3 loop spans 12 amino acids. CDR1 and CDR2 from the germline V gene are MDHEN and SYDVKM. The V gene lost 3 bases and the J gene lost 3 bases, with 6 bases spanning the gap. Here the CDR3 reads CASSLGYYEQYF. The DNA of the CDR3 is TGTGCCAGCAGTTTGGGTTACTACGAGCAGTACTTC.

This chain uses TRBV3-1 (or the pseudogene TRBV3-2) with TRBJ2-1; the D call may be TRBD1 or TRBD2 (5 bases each). V was clipped by 5 bases and J by 5 bases, with 16 bases between them. Germline assignment: CDR1 LGHDT and CDR2 YNNKEL (reference sequence). CDR3 length: 15 amino acids. CDR3 bases: TGTGCCAGCAGCTCATCCCTGGGACGAAACAATGAGCAGTTCTTC. Its protein is CASSSSLGRNNEQFF.